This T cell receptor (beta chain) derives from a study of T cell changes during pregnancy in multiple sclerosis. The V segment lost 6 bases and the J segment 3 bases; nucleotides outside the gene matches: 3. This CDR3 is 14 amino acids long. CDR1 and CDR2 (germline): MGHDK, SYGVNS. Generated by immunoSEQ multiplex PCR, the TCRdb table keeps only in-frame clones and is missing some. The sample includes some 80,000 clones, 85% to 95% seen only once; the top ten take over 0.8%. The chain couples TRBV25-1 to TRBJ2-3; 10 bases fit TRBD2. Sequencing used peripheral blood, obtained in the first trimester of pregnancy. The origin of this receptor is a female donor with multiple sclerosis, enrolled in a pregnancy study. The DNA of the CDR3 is TGTGCCAGCAGGAAAGCGGGAGGGACAGATACGCAGTATTTT. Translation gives CASRKAGGTDTQYF.